These 22 T cell receptor beta chains share one sample of origin, sequenced in a study of OX40 agonist ivuxolimab in advanced cancers. Here immunoSEQ multiplex PCR was the method, and the copy in TCRdb shows in-frame clones only, minus some. The sample has over 10,000 clones; about 78% are singletons. Sequencing used CD4+ or CD8+ T cells sorted from blood, obtained in a trial of the OX40 agonist ivuxolimab. These receptors were collected from an adult with an advanced solid tumor such as melanoma, head and neck, liver or kidney cancer.

This clone was detected a few times. The CDR3 coding sequence is TGTGCCAGCAGCTTAGCAGGGAACTATGGCTACACCTTC. Translated, it gives CASSLAGNYGYTF. This chain uses TRBV7-9 with TRBJ1-2; D unresolved. The CDR3 loop spans 13 amino acids. In germline, CDR1 is SEHNR, CDR2 FQNEAQ (reference sequence). V was shortened by 0 bases and J by 2 bases, with 4 bases between the two germline ends. Complete variable domain (other parts from reference TRBV7-9 and TRBJ1-2): DTGVSQNPRHKITKRGQNVTFRCDPISEHNRLYWYRQTLGQGPEFLTYFQNEAQLEKSRLLSDRFSAERPKGSFSTLEIQRTEQGDSAMYLCASSLAGNYGYTFGSGTRLTVV.

This clone was found a few times. The gene calls are TRBV25-1 and TRBJ2-7; 8 nucleotides agree with TRBD2. The CDR3 extends over 14 amino acids. V was pared by 5 bases and J by 3 bases, with 6 bases of the junction left unmatched. The germline CDR1 and CDR2 sequences are MGHDK and SYGVNS. The CDR3 nucleotides are TGTGCCAGCAGTTTAGCGGGATCCCTCTACGAGCAGTACTTC. This gives the protein CASSLAGSLYEQYF.

This clone was detected a few times. The rearrangement uses TRBV18 and TRBJ1-6; 7 bases are shared with TRBD1. The CDR3 contains 14 residues. Germline trimming cut 3 bases from V and 4 bases from J; bases unmatched to any gene: 0. Germline-derived CDR1 and CDR2 are KGHSH and LQKENI. For the CDR3, the DNA is TGTGCCAGCTCACCGACAGGGTATAATTCACCCCTCCACTTT. This gives the protein CASSPTGYNSPLHF.

V is TRBV7-8 and J is TRBJ1-2; tentative D call: TRBD1 (5 bases). Germline assignment: CDR1 SGHVS and CDR2 FQNEAQ. This CDR3 contains 14 residues. V was shortened by 2 bases and J by 7 bases, with 14 bases between the two germline ends. The CDR3 nucleotides are TGTGCCAGCAGCTTACAGGGTCAACTCCCTGGCTACACCTTC. This translates into CASSLQGQLPGYTF.

The chain couples TRBV4-1 to TRBJ2-1, with D possibly matching TRBD1 (7 bases). This CDR3 is 14 amino acids long. V was trimmed by 3 bases and J by 7 bases, leaving 13 bases between them. Germline CDR1 is MGHRA and CDR2 is YSYEKL. The DNA of the CDR3 is TGCGCCAGCAGCCATAACAGGGGACTGAATGAGCAGTTCTTC. This translates into CASSHNRGLNEQFF.

V usage is TRBV5-1 and J usage is TRBJ2-3; TRBD2 agrees at 7 bases. This CDR3 is built from 15 residues. V lost 4 bases to trimming and J lost 2 bases; unmatched junction nucleotides: 7. Germline V lookup: CDR1 SGHRS, CDR2 YFSETQ. The CDR3 sequence: CASSLGGSYTDTQYF. Written as DNA, the CDR3 is TGCGCCAGCAGCCTGGGGGGGTCCTACACAGATACGCAGTATTTT.

The genes are TRBV7-9 and TRBJ2-2; 7 bases line up with TRBD2. Germline trimming cut 4 bases from V and 0 bases from J; bases unmatched to any gene: 8. The CDR3 runs to 17 residues. Germline CDR1 is SEHNR and CDR2 is FQNEAQ (reference sequence). The DNA of the CDR3 is TGTGCCAGCAGCTCCTCCCTAGCGGCCTCGAACACCGGGGAGCTGTTTTTT. It is translated as CASSSSLAASNTGELFF.

The V and J genes are TRBV30 and TRBJ2-1; D is ambiguous. V was shortened by 2 bases and J by 6 bases, with 11 bases between the two germline ends. The V gene's germline CDR1 is GTSNPN and CDR2 SVGIG (reference sequence). The CDR3 length is 13 residues. The CDR3 nucleotides read TGTGCCTGGAGTTTAGACTCAGGCAATGAGCAGTTCTTC. This sequence encodes CAWSLDSGNEQFF.

The J gene is TRBJ2-3, the V gene TRBV4-1, with 7 bases aligning to TRBD2. After removal of 0 bases from V and 0 bases from J, the junction contained 3 bases not matched to a gene. Germline assignment: CDR1 MGHRA and CDR2 YSYEKL. CDR3 length equals 16 residues. This chain's CDR3 is CASSQDPSGSTDTQYF. The CDR3 nucleotides are TGCGCCAGCAGCCAAGATCCTAGCGGTAGCACAGATACGCAGTATTTT.

The chain has TRBV27 and TRBJ1-5; TRBD1 might be the D (5 bases). The CDR3 has 14 residues. V was clipped by 2 bases and J by 7 bases, with 12 bases between them. The V gene's germline CDR1 is MNHEY and CDR2 SMNVEV (reference sequence). The CDR3 sequence: CASSLGGAGQPQHF. CDR3 coding DNA: TGTGCCAGCAGTTTAGGAGGGGCGGGGCAGCCCCAGCATTTT.

The chain carries TRBV19 and TRBJ2-1; TRBD2 matches 12 bases. J lost 11 bases, V lost 5 bases, and 4 bases had no gene match. This CDR3 contains 13 residues. The germline V gene encodes CDR1 LNHDA and CDR2 SQIVND (reference sequence). CDR3 nucleotides: TGTGCCAGTAGTCCGACTAGCGGGAGCCAGCAGTTCTTC. This sequence encodes CASSPTSGSQQFF.

This clone has a single count. The chain joins TRBV6-1 to TRBJ1-6; TRBD1 is a possible D gene (5 bases). Looked up from germline, CDR1 is MNHNS and CDR2 is SASEGT. CDR3 length: 15 amino acids. Deletions cut 3 bases from V and 4 bases from J, with 10 bases between. The CDR3 DNA is TGTGCCAGCAGTGAGAGACAGCCATATAATTCACCCCTCCACTTT. Translated: CASSERQPYNSPLHF.

This chain uses TRBV7-9 with TRBJ2-7; tentatively, D is TRBD1 (5 bases). Germline CDR1 is SEHNR and CDR2 is FQNEAQ (reference sequence). V dropped 4 bases and J dropped 5 bases, with 21 bases sitting between them. The CDR3 spans 16 residues. The CDR3 DNA reads TGTGCCAGCAGCTCCGGATACAGGAATCCCATAGACGAGCAGTACTTC. It specifies CASSSGYRNPIDEQYF.

V usage is TRBV27 and J usage is TRBJ2-7, with 7 bases fitting TRBD2. Germline V lookup: CDR1 MNHEY, CDR2 SMNVEV (reference sequence). The trim removed 2 bases at V and 2 bases at J, leaving 9 bases unmatched. This CDR3 region has 16 residues. CDR3 DNA sequence: TGTGCCAGCAGTTTAATGATTGGGAGGGCCCCCTACGAGCAGTACTTC. It encodes CASSLMIGRAPYEQYF.

The chain has TRBV6-5 and TRBJ2-2; the D gene is possibly TRBD1 (6 bases). The germline V and J ends were trimmed by 10 bases and 1 base, with 10 bases remaining between them. The germline V gene has CDR1 MNHEY and CDR2 SVGAGI. CDR3 size: 13 residues. In DNA form, the CDR3 reads TGTGCCACCGAGACAGGGAACACCGGGGAGCTGTTTTTT. This translates into CATETGNTGELFF.

The genes are TRBV20-1 and TRBJ2-7; maybe TRBD1 (5 bases). The CDR3 runs 11 residues. V lost 5 bases to trimming and J lost 6 bases, with 11 bases between them. Germline values: CDR1 DFQATT, CDR2 SNEGSKA (reference sequence). In DNA form, the CDR3 reads TGCAGTGCTTTCACAGGCCCCGAGCAGTACTTC. As protein: CSAFTGPEQYF.

This chain joins TRBV7-2 and TRBJ2-7, with D tentatively TRBD2 (6 bases). V was clipped by 0 bases and J by 2 bases, with 11 bases between them. Germline values: CDR1 SGHTA, CDR2 FQGNSA. The CDR3 runs 15 residues. The DNA of the CDR3 is TGTGCCAGCAGCTTAGCGGAGGGTTACCCCTACGAGCAGTACTTC. This sequence encodes CASSLAEGYPYEQYF.

This clone was recorded a few times. This sequence joins TRBV6-4 and TRBJ1-5, with D uncertain. Trimming stripped 5 bases from V and 7 bases from J, with 12 bases between. Germline V lookup: CDR1 MRHNA, CDR2 SNTAGT. The CDR3 length is 13 residues. The CDR3 loop reads CASSRSEEQPQHF. CDR3 in DNA: TGTGCCAGCAGTCGTAGTGAGGAGCAGCCCCAGCATTTT.

This chain joins TRBV2 and TRBJ1-4; D is ambiguous. The germline V and J ends were trimmed by 4 bases and 8 bases, with 11 bases remaining between them. CDR1 SNHLY and CDR2 FYNNEI come from the germline V gene. The CDR3 spans 13 residues. The CDR3 spells CASSAGSQEKLFF. In nucleotides, the CDR3 is TGTGCCAGCAGTGCGGGGTCTCAAGAAAAACTGTTTTTT.

This clone was seen only once. The chain recombines TRBV29-1 with TRBJ1-2; D ambiguous. Trimming pared 1 base from V and 10 bases from J, leaving 13 bases between. The V gene's germline CDR1 is SQVTM and CDR2 ANQGSEA. CDR3 length: 12 amino acids. The CDR3 bases are TGCAGCGTTGAAGCCATACAGAGGGCCTACACCTTC. It is translated as CSVEAIQRAYTF. The entire variable domain, with the rest obtained from reference TRBV29-1 and TRBJ1-2, is as follows: SAVISQKPSRDICQRGTSLTIQCQVDSQVTMMFWYRQQPGQSLTLIATANQGSEATYESGFVIDKFPISRPNLTFSTLTVSNMSPEDSSIYLCSVEAIQRAYTFGSGTRLTVV.

The rearrangement joins TRBV19 to TRBJ2-1; TRBD2 matches 7 bases. CDR1 is LNHDA, CDR2 SQIVND, per germline (reference sequence). This CDR3 contains 16 residues. V gave up 3 bases and J gave up 0 bases; unmatched junction bases: 5. The DNA for the CDR3 is TGTGCCAGTAGTATGGTGGGAGGGACCTCCTACAATGAGCAGTTCTTC. Translating it yields CASSMVGGTSYNEQFF.

The chain carries TRBV30 and TRBJ1-5; no clear D. V gave up 3 bases and J gave up 4 bases, with 13 bases separating them. The CDR3 is 14 residues long. Germline CDR1 reads GTSNPN; CDR2 reads SVGIG (reference sequence). In DNA, the CDR3 is TGTGCCTGGAGCGCGGTAGGCATAAATCAGCCCCAGCATTTT. This translates into CAWSAVGINQPQHF.